Sequencing of this TCR beta chain was carried out in a study of patients and donors after allogeneic stem cell transplantation. Germline V gene lookup returns CDR1 SGHVS and CDR2 FNYEAQ. Between the trimmed V and J ends, which lost 1 base and 6 bases, there was a span of 15 bases. The CDR3 totals 15 residues. This clonotype has ten or more counts. TCRdb reanalysed the RT-PCR reads using MiXCR and keeps one entry per CDR3 protein. The profile shows tens of thousands of distinct CDR3 sequences, approximately 7% of them singletons. The sequenced sample consisted of blood, either unsorted or a sorted T cell fraction (not recorded which). The chain is built from TRBV7-6 and TRBJ2-5, with D possibly matching TRBD2 (5 bases). The sequence was obtained from a human donor who was either an allogeneic HSCT recipient or a stem cell or donor lymphocyte infusion donor (not recorded which). It is not recorded whose cells these are; they may come from a transplant donor. CDR3 in amino acids: CASSLESGGTKTQYF. The CDR3 DNA follows: TGTGCCAGCAGCTTAGAGTCAGGAGGCACAAAGACCCAGTACTTC.